This T cell receptor (beta chain) was found in a study of STAT3 mutations in large granular lymphocyte leukemia. Study conclusions and caveats: At least one immunodominant TCR beta clonotype appeared in every T-cell large granular lymphocyte leukemia patient. Some patients had dominant TCR clones larger than their STAT3 mutant burden. Variable sampling intervals and differing treatment regimens complicated linking therapy response to TCR clonal burden changes.

Looked up from germline, CDR1 is LNHDA and CDR2 is SQIVND (reference sequence). The CDR3 is 14 amino acids. Trimming removed 6 bases from V and 0 bases from J, with 10 bases in between. Sequenced by immunoSEQ multiplex PCR; TCRdb stores in-frame clones only, minus some. Of 17,000 or so clones detected, 70% to 90% appear once; the ten largest clones hold 8.6%. As to this clone: Its specificity is not known.

This receptor was taken from a man in his forties or fifties with T-cell large granular lymphocyte leukemia. Some clones in this sample may be carry-over from other donors' samples. Sequenced: peripheral blood mononuclear cells. The chain employs TRBV19 and TRBJ2-3, with D perhaps assigned TRBD1 or TRBD2 (5 bases each). CDR3 sequence: CASRRGSSTDTQYF. Here the CDR3 DNA reads TGTGCCAGTAGGAGGGGTTCTAGCACAGATACGCAGTATTTT.